The clone carrying this T cell receptor beta chain showed up just a few times. Its antigen is not identified. The V end was cut by 0 bases, the J end by 4 bases, with 15 bases between. The CDR3 contains 16 residues. Germline loops: CDR1 MNHNS, CDR2 SASEGT. These data come from a study of T cells in Graves' hyperthyroidism and ophthalmopathy. Overall study findings and caveats: Before onset, by a median of approximately 6.2 months, the model predicted ophthalmopathy.

Clinicians diagnosed patients from clinical symptoms, serum thyroxine and TRAb, thyroid ultrasound and orbital computed tomography. TCR beta CDR3 region amplification was performed from RNA transcripts. When the TCR CDR3 underwent first-round RT-PCR, the HTBI primer set was used. TCRdb used MiXCR to reprocess the multiplex PCR reads, holding one entry per CDR3 protein. The top ten clones hold 15% to 19% of a sample with some 690,000 distinct CDR3 sequences, around 15% of them seen once. J is TRBJ2-5 and V is TRBV6-1; D is tentatively TRBD1 or TRBD2 (6 bases each). This sequence was found in a man between 45 and 60 years old with Graves' hyperthyroidism. Specimen: blood. CDR3: CASSEAWGALRETQYF. CDR3 coding DNA: TGTGCCAGCAGTGAAGCATGGGGGGCACTTAGAGAGACCCAGTACTTC.